Here is one T cell receptor beta chain with its context. J lost 5 bases, V lost 0 bases, and 6 bases had no gene match. Germline values: CDR1 MNHEY, CDR2 SMNVEV (reference sequence). This CDR3 is 15 amino acids long. This record belongs to a study of blood T cell repertoires in COVID-19. Whole-study context: The United States, Italy and Spain were the sources of the acute and convalescent COVID-19 samples. Nucleic acid was either cDNA or gDNA, and it came from T cells, B-cell-depleted T cells, or PBMCs.

In the authors' methods: Counts of nucleated cells, estimated from reference gene primer amplification, were obtained. Using immunoSEQ multiplex PCR, the repertoire was profiled, and TCRdb retains in-frame clones only, with some absent. That table furnishes V, J and clone size, whereas the DNA furnished D and trimming. The top ten hold approximately 15% of the sample, which has around 150,000 clones, over 65% seen once. The sequenced material came from peripheral blood. The clonotype originates from a man aged 50-59 years with acute or convalescent COVID-19. The V call is TRBV27, the J call TRBJ1-2; 7 bases map to TRBD1. The CDR3 region is CASSLSNRGRYGYTF. The CDR3 DNA is TGTGCCAGCAGTTTATCGAACAGGGGAAGGTATGGCTACACCTTC.